This passage covers 15 T cell receptor beta chains from one sample sequenced in a study of T cell responses to AZD1222 COVID-19 vaccine. Method: immunoSEQ multiplex PCR; TCRdb's copy keeps in-frame clones and lacks some. The sample contains some 120,000 clones, just over 85% of which appear only once. Material: peripheral blood, obtained on day 0 of AZD1222 vaccination. Every receptor here comes from an adult in good health.

The chain uses TRBV7-3 and TRBJ1-1, with TRBD1 identical over 7 bases. Unmatched junction bases numbered 9, after V lost 5 bases and J lost 3 bases. Looked up from germline, CDR1 is SGHTA and CDR2 is FQGTGA. This CDR3 has 15 amino acids. CDR3 in DNA: TGTGCCAGCAGCCTCTACAGGGGTGGGGACACTGAAGCTTTCTTT. Translated: CASSLYRGGDTEAFF.

This clone was seen more than once but under ten times. The CDR3 coding sequence is TGTGCCAGTAGTCTGCCTGGGGCAGCAGGCTATGGCTACACCTTC. Translation: CASSLPGAAGYGYTF. The chain couples TRBV19 to TRBJ1-2, with D maybe TRBD1 (5 bases). The V end lost 5 bases, the J end lost 4 bases, and 17 bases lay between the germline ends. Germline assignment: CDR1 LNHDA and CDR2 SQIVND (reference sequence). The CDR3 has 15 amino acids.

The gene calls are TRBV6-5 and TRBJ1-1; D uncertain. Germline lookup yields CDR1 MNHEY and CDR2 SVGAGI. The V gene lost 7 bases and the J gene lost 3 bases, with 12 bases spanning the gap. The CDR3 runs to 13 residues. The CDR3 sequence is CASKSYRDTEAFF. CDR3 DNA: TGTGCCAGCAAAAGCTACCGGGACACTGAAGCTTTCTTT.

The DNA for the CDR3 is TGTGCCAGTAGTATCCGAGGGAATGGCTACACCTTC. Amino acids: CASSIRGNGYTF. The chain recombines TRBV19 with TRBJ1-2; D is unclear. Per the germline V gene, CDR1 is LNHDA and CDR2 is SQIVND (reference sequence). There are 12 residues in the CDR3. Trimming pared 3 bases from V and 6 bases from J, leaving 8 bases between.

The genes are TRBV7-3 and TRBJ2-2; D gene unclear. Germline V lookup: CDR1 SGHTA, CDR2 FQGTGA. The V end was cut by 5 bases, the J end by 1 base, with 11 bases between. The CDR3 covers 15 residues. The CDR3 coding sequence is TGTGCCAGCAGCCCCCGGGCAGTGAACACCGGGGAGCTGTTTTTT. The encoded protein is CASSPRAVNTGELFF.

The chain has TRBV30 and TRBJ1-1; D is unresolved. Trimming took off 3 bases at V and 1 base at J, with 9 bases between the two ends. Germline V lookup: CDR1 GTSNPN, CDR2 SVGIG (reference sequence). The CDR3 is 13 amino acids. In DNA form, the CDR3 reads TGTGCCTGGAGGGCAGTTACGAACACTGAAGCTTTCTTT. Protein product: CAWRAVTNTEAFF.

The chain employs TRBV19 and TRBJ2-7; 8 bases map to TRBD2. Per germline, CDR1 LNHDA and CDR2 SQIVND (reference sequence). This CDR3 has 19 residues. V lost 4 bases and J lost 3; bases outside the gene matches: 20. The CDR3 spells CASSTAHLGSGGSLYEQYF. CDR3 nucleotide sequence: TGTGCCAGTAGTACCGCCCATCTGGGAAGCGGGGGCTCCCTCTACGAGCAGTACTTC.

The chain employs TRBV11-2 and TRBJ2-2; a possible D gene is TRBD1 (5 bases). The V end was cut by 5 bases, the J end by 5 bases, with 18 bases between. The CDR3 runs to 16 residues. The germline CDR1 and CDR2 sequences are SGHAT and FQNNGV. The CDR3 sequence is CASSPRVGFGTGELFF. In DNA form, the CDR3 reads TGTGCCAGCAGCCCCAGGGTGGGGTTTGGGACCGGGGAGCTGTTTTTT.

This clone has only one observation. The chain joins TRBV7-9 to TRBJ1-2, with TRBD1 matching over 10 bases. V lost 2 bases to trimming and J lost 8 bases; unmatched junction nucleotides: 8. The CDR3 contains 15 residues. Germline V gives CDR1 SEHNR, CDR2 FQNEAQ (reference sequence). This chain's CDR3 is CASSLSGTGVSGYTF. The CDR3, as DNA: TGTGCCAGCAGCTTATCAGGGACAGGGGTGTCCGGCTACACCTTC.

V and J are TRBV5-1 and TRBJ1-4; no firm D call. This CDR3 spans 15 amino acids. The germline V gene encodes CDR1 SGHRS and CDR2 YFSETQ. V gave up 2 bases and J gave up 3 bases, with 11 bases separating them. As DNA, the CDR3 is TGCGCCAGCAGCTTCCTTGGGGTGGCTAATGAAAAACTGTTTTTT. Protein sequence: CASSFLGVANEKLFF.

This clone showed up just once. The rearrangement joins TRBV3-1 (or the pseudogene TRBV3-2) to TRBJ1-2; weak D call: TRBD1 (6 bases). With 2 bases removed from V and 7 bases from J, the gap between germline ends came to 17 bases. CDR1 and CDR2 (germline): LGHDT, YNNKEL (reference sequence). This CDR3 comprises 15 residues. The CDR3 sequence: CASSQIAQGGFGYTF. CDR3 in DNA: TGTGCCAGCAGCCAAATCGCACAGGGAGGTTTTGGCTACACCTTC.

The rearrangement joins TRBV2 to TRBJ2-2; 7 bases are a match to TRBD2. The CDR3 has 15 amino acids. Trimming removed 0 bases from V and 5 bases from J; junction bases left unmatched: 3. Germline CDR1 and CDR2: SNHLY and FYNNEI. Written as DNA, the CDR3 is TGTGCCAGCAGTGAAGCGGGAGGGGCTACCGGGGAGCTGTTTTTT. Protein: CASSEAGGATGELFF.

In DNA form, the CDR3 reads TGTGCCAGTAAAACTGTTTCCCACCGTCCAGCAACTGAAGCTTTCTTT. Translating gives CASKTVSHRPATEAFF. The rearrangement uses TRBV19 and TRBJ1-1, with no clear D. Germline V gives CDR1 LNHDA, CDR2 SQIVND (reference sequence). Between the trimmed V and J ends, which lost 7 bases and 5 bases, there was a span of 23 bases. CDR3 length: 16 residues.

The V gene is TRBV5-1, the J gene TRBJ1-2; 8 nucleotides match TRBD1. CDR3 length equals 15 residues. CDR1 SGHRS and CDR2 YFSETQ come from the germline V gene. The V and J ends lost 2 bases and 7 bases, in that order; junction bases with no gene match: 10. The CDR3 loop is CASSLGDRGLVGYTF. CDR3 coding DNA: TGCGCCAGCAGCTTAGGTGACAGGGGACTGGTTGGCTACACCTTC. The variable domain in full, completed from reference TRBV5-1 and TRBJ1-2, reads KAGVTQTPRYLIKTRGQQVTLSCSPISGHRSVSWYQQTPGQGLQFLFEYFSETQRNKGNFPGRFSGRQFSNSRSEMNVSTLELGDSALYLCASSLGDRGLVGYTFGSGTRLTVV.

The chain recombines TRBV5-1 with TRBJ2-1, with 8 bases fitting TRBD1. Germline V gives CDR1 SGHRS, CDR2 YFSETQ. V lost 4 bases and J lost 13; bases outside the gene matches: 7. The CDR3 runs 12 residues. The DNA of the CDR3 is TGCGCCAGCAGCAGGCAGGGGGCGCATCAGTTCTTC. Its translation is CASSRQGAHQFF.